These 2 T cell receptor beta chains originate from one sample sequenced in a study of STAT5B mutations in CD4+ large granular lymphocyte leukemia. The method was immunoSEQ multiplex PCR; TCRdb's version includes in-frame clones alone and lacks a portion of them. The data contain more than 30,000 clones, approximately 81% of them seen just once; the ten biggest clones take up about 2.5%. Material for sequencing was CD4+ T cells from blood buffy coats. Every receptor here comes from a human donor in good health.

This clone has a handful of counts. The chain employs TRBV18 and TRBJ2-7; 8 positions agree with TRBD2. CDR1 and CDR2 from the germline V gene are KGHSH and LQKENI. V dropped 4 bases and J dropped 3; count of bases not matched to a gene: 5. The CDR3 is 14 residues long. CDR3: CASSLSGSNYEQYF. The CDR3 DNA reads as TGTGCCAGCTCACTGAGCGGGAGTAACTACGAGCAGTACTTC. The entire variable domain, with the rest obtained from reference TRBV18 and TRBJ2-7, is as follows: NAGVMQNPRHLVRRRGQEARLRCSPMKGHSHVYWYRQLPEEGLKFMVYLQKENIIDESGMPKERFSAEFPKEGPSILRIQQVVRGDSAAYFCASSLSGSNYEQYFGPGTRLTVT.

V gene TRBV4-1 combines with J gene TRBJ1-2, with 7 bases lining up with TRBD1. The CDR3 spans 15 residues. The germline V gene has CDR1 MGHRA and CDR2 YSYEKL. V shed 0 bases, J shed 4 bases, and the junction held 5 bases outside the gene matches. DNA of the CDR3: TGCGCCAGCAGCCAAGACGCAGGGGGGGGCTATGGCTACACCTTC. This translates into CASSQDAGGGYGYTF.